Listed below are T cell receptor beta chains from one sample, sequenced in a study of identical twins. TCRdb itself ran the 5' RACE reads through MiXCR, one entry per CDR3 protein. The table has 450,000 to 650,000 distinct CDR3 sequences, roughly 15% seen once. These same records also appear under a second study, on yellow fever vaccine responses in identical twins.

Sequences were obtained from CD4+ T cells sorted from blood. The receptors shown here come from a woman aged 18-30 years in good health. Both conserved end residues are part of each CDR3. Fields, in order: J gene, CDR3 length, V gene, clone size, D gene, CDR3 DNA, CDR3 protein. A D gene is named only where the DNA matches it firmly. Clone size is shown for a subset of rows, as once, few, many or a class of expanded clone.

j_gene: TRBJ2-5; len: 17; v_gene: TRBV11-2; abundance: NA; d_gene: NA; CDR3nt: TGTGCCAGCAGCCAGCACCCTCGGACCGCGGCTGGGGAGACCCAGTACTTC; CDR3aa: CASSQHPRTAAGETQYF
j_gene: TRBJ1-1; len: 8; v_gene: TRBV6-1; abundance: many; d_gene: NA; CDR3nt: TGTGCCAGCAGTGAAGGCTTCTTT; CDR3aa: CASSEGFF
j_gene: TRBJ2-2; len: 15; v_gene: TRBV20-1; abundance: NA; d_gene: NA; CDR3nt: TGCAGTGCTAGAGAAAATACCGGGGGACCCGGGGAGCTGTTTTTT; CDR3aa: CSARENTGGPGELFF
j_gene: TRBJ2-1; len: 14; v_gene: TRBV2; abundance: NA; d_gene: NA; CDR3nt: TGTGCCAGCAGGGCGGGACAAGAAAACAATGAGCAGTTCTTC; CDR3aa: CASRAGQENNEQFF
j_gene: TRBJ2-6; len: 17; v_gene: TRBV7-8; abundance: NA; d_gene: TRBD1; CDR3nt: TGTGCCAGCAGTCAACAGGGGGCGCTTATTGGGGCCAACGTCCTGACTTTC; CDR3aa: CASSQQGALIGANVLTF
j_gene: TRBJ2-7; len: 17; v_gene: TRBV4-2; abundance: NA; d_gene: NA; CDR3nt: TGTGCCAGCAGTCAAGGTAAATCGACTAGTGTCCCCTACGAGCAGTACTTC; CDR3aa: CASSQGKSTSVPYEQYF
j_gene: TRBJ2-4; len: 19; v_gene: TRBV28; abundance: many; d_gene: NA; CDR3nt: TGTGCCAGCAGTTTGGGGGGACACATTCCTCGCCTAGCCAAAAACATTCAGTACTTC; CDR3aa: CASSLGGHIPRLAKNIQYF
j_gene: TRBJ1-4; len: 15; v_gene: TRBV5-1; abundance: once; d_gene: NA; CDR3nt: TGCGCCAGCAGCTCCGGGACCCGAACTAATGAAAAACTGTTTTTT; CDR3aa: CASSSGTRTNEKLFF
j_gene: TRBJ2-1; len: 16; v_gene: TRBV24-1; abundance: many; d_gene: TRBD2; CDR3nt: TGTGCCACCAGTGATTTAAACGGGAGGGCCGGAGATGAGCAGTTCTTC; CDR3aa: CATSDLNGRAGDEQFF
j_gene: TRBJ2-3; len: 19; v_gene: TRBV3-1; abundance: NA; d_gene: TRBD2; CDR3nt: TGTGCCAGCAGCCAAGAAGGTCTAGCGGGGGCCTACAGCACAGATACGCAGTATTTT; CDR3aa: CASSQEGLAGAYSTDTQYF
j_gene: TRBJ1-6; len: 15; v_gene: TRBV6-1; abundance: once; d_gene: TRBD1; CDR3nt: TGTGCCAGCAGTCGGGACAGGGTAGTTAATTCACCCCTCCACTTT; CDR3aa: CASSRDRVVNSPLHF
j_gene: TRBJ2-5; len: 14; v_gene: TRBV20-1; abundance: NA; d_gene: NA; CDR3nt: TGCAGTGCTGATCGGACGGCGCTCCAAGAGACCCAGTACTTC; CDR3aa: CSADRTALQETQYF
j_gene: TRBJ2-5; len: 15; v_gene: TRBV20-1; abundance: few; d_gene: TRBD2; CDR3nt: TGCAGTGCTAGAGGGACAGCGGGAGATTCAGAGACCCAGTACTTC; CDR3aa: CSARGTAGDSETQYF
j_gene: TRBJ1-1; len: 13; v_gene: TRBV20-1; abundance: few; d_gene: TRBD1; CDR3nt: TGCAGTGCGGACAGGACGGAGAACACTGAAGCTTTCTTT; CDR3aa: CSADRTENTEAFF
j_gene: TRBJ2-3; len: 14; v_gene: TRBV20-1; abundance: few; d_gene: TRBD2; CDR3nt: TGCAGTGCTCTCCTAGCGGGGGCCACAGATACGCAGTATTTT; CDR3aa: CSALLAGATDTQYF
j_gene: TRBJ1-2; len: 14; v_gene: TRBV6-1; abundance: few; d_gene: TRBD1; CDR3nt: TGTGCCAGCAGTGAGGGACAGGGGATCTATGGCTACACCTTC; CDR3aa: CASSEGQGIYGYTF
j_gene: TRBJ1-5; len: 15; v_gene: TRBV2; abundance: many; d_gene: NA; CDR3nt: TGTGCCAGCAGTGAGAGCCAGGGAAGCAATCAGCCCCAGCATTTT; CDR3aa: CASSESQGSNQPQHF
j_gene: TRBJ1-1; len: 18; v_gene: TRBV29-1; abundance: NA; d_gene: TRBD1; CDR3nt: TGCAGCGTTGACTCAAGGGCTTCCATGGGGACAGGGAATAATGAAGCTTTCTTT; CDR3aa: CSVDSRASMGTGNNEAFF
j_gene: TRBJ1-1; len: 15; v_gene: TRBV3-1; abundance: NA; d_gene: NA; CDR3nt: TGTGCCAGCAGCCCGCAGACATGGTGGGACACTGAAGCTTTCTTT; CDR3aa: CASSPQTWWDTEAFF
j_gene: TRBJ2-5; len: 15; v_gene: TRBV10-2; abundance: few; d_gene: TRBD2; CDR3nt: TGCGCCAGCAGTGAGTGGGCTAGCGGCCAAGAGACCCAGTACTTC; CDR3aa: CASSEWASGQETQYF
j_gene: TRBJ2-5; len: 15; v_gene: TRBV7-9; abundance: NA; d_gene: NA; CDR3nt: TGTGCCAGCAGCATCGGGAGTGTGATCCAAGAGACCCAGTACTTC; CDR3aa: CASSIGSVIQETQYF
j_gene: TRBJ2-3; len: 12; v_gene: TRBV3-1; abundance: NA; d_gene: NA; CDR3nt: TGTGCCAGCAGCCAGACTAGAGATACGCAGTATTTT; CDR3aa: CASSQTRDTQYF
j_gene: TRBJ1-1; len: 18; v_gene: TRBV5-1; abundance: NA; d_gene: TRBD1; CDR3nt: TGCGCCAGCAGCTTGGGGACAGGCCGCGTCGGGACCTACACTGAAGCTTTCTTT; CDR3aa: CASSLGTGRVGTYTEAFF
j_gene: TRBJ2-7; len: 17; v_gene: TRBV4-2; abundance: NA; d_gene: TRBD2; CDR3nt: TGTGCCAGCAGCGGGGGGGCTAGCGGGACCATATCCTACGAGCAGTACTTC; CDR3aa: CASSGGASGTISYEQYF
j_gene: TRBJ2-1; len: 15; v_gene: TRBV29-1; abundance: few; d_gene: NA; CDR3nt: TGCAGCGTTGCTGCGACTCACGGGGCCTACAATGAGCAGTTCTTC; CDR3aa: CSVAATHGAYNEQFF
j_gene: TRBJ2-2; len: 16; v_gene: TRBV5-1; abundance: NA; d_gene: NA; CDR3nt: TGCGCCAGCAGCTTGGTATCGGGATACAACACCGGGGAGCTGTTTTTT; CDR3aa: CASSLVSGYNTGELFF
j_gene: TRBJ1-5; len: 20; v_gene: TRBV4-1; abundance: many; d_gene: TRBD1; CDR3nt: TGCGCCAGCAGCCAAGAAGGATATGGTGCGGGGACAGGGATCAATCAGCCCCAGCATTTT; CDR3aa: CASSQEGYGAGTGINQPQHF
j_gene: TRBJ2-1; len: 15; v_gene: TRBV20-1; abundance: few; d_gene: TRBD2; CDR3nt: TGCAGTGCCAATACCGGGACTAGCGGGAGAAATGAGCAGTTCTTC; CDR3aa: CSANTGTSGRNEQFF
j_gene: TRBJ2-1; len: 16; v_gene: TRBV4-1; abundance: NA; d_gene: TRBD2; CDR3nt: TGCGCCAGCAGCCATAGGGAGGGGTTCACATACAATGAGCAGTTCTTC; CDR3aa: CASSHREGFTYNEQFF
j_gene: TRBJ2-7; len: 12; v_gene: TRBV2; abundance: NA; d_gene: NA; CDR3nt: TGTGCCAGCAGCCACTCAGCTAACGAGCAGTACTTC; CDR3aa: CASSHSANEQYF
j_gene: TRBJ2-5; len: 16; v_gene: TRBV7-8; abundance: NA; d_gene: TRBD2; CDR3nt: TGTGCCAGCAGCCTTAGGGGACGCGGGGGAGGGGAGACCCAGTACTTC; CDR3aa: CASSLRGRGGGETQYF
j_gene: TRBJ2-7; len: 14; v_gene: TRBV10-3; abundance: NA; d_gene: TRBD1; CDR3nt: TGTGCCATCAGCGGGGGGACAGGGGCCTACGAGCAGTACTTC; CDR3aa: CAISGGTGAYEQYF
j_gene: TRBJ1-6; len: 15; v_gene: TRBV9; abundance: few; d_gene: NA; CDR3nt: TGTGCCAGCAGCGGGACGGACGGGGGTGGTTCACCCCTCCACTTT; CDR3aa: CASSGTDGGGSPLHF
j_gene: TRBJ2-1; len: 15; v_gene: TRBV14; abundance: few; d_gene: TRBD2; CDR3nt: TGTGCCAGCAGCCAAGCCGGGACTAGTTTCTCTGAGCAGTTCTTC; CDR3aa: CASSQAGTSFSEQFF
j_gene: TRBJ2-3; len: 17; v_gene: TRBV20-1; abundance: NA; d_gene: TRBD2; CDR3nt: TGCTGTGCTAGAGAACCGACTAGCGGGAGGTTAACAGATACGCAGTATTTT; CDR3aa: CCAREPTSGRLTDTQYF
j_gene: TRBJ2-1; len: 15; v_gene: TRBV7-2; abundance: NA; d_gene: NA; CDR3nt: TGTGCCAGCGCGCTCGGCTTCCTTAGGGCCAATGAGCAGTTCTTC; CDR3aa: CASALGFLRANEQFF
j_gene: TRBJ1-1; len: 13; v_gene: TRBV16; abundance: NA; d_gene: NA; CDR3nt: TGTGCCAGCAGCCAATCGGGGCAGGGAGAAGCTTTCTTT; CDR3aa: CASSQSGQGEAFF
j_gene: TRBJ2-3; len: 18; v_gene: TRBV4-1; abundance: few; d_gene: TRBD2; CDR3nt: TGCGCCAGCAGCCCGAGGCTGACTAGCGGGGACAGCACAGATACGCAGTATTTT; CDR3aa: CASSPRLTSGDSTDTQYF
j_gene: TRBJ2-7; len: 15; v_gene: TRBV12-3/TRBV12-4; abundance: NA; d_gene: TRBD2; CDR3nt: TGTGCCAGCAGTTTCGGGTTAGCGGGAGCTGGCGAGCAGTACTTC; CDR3aa: CASSFGLAGAGEQYF
j_gene: TRBJ1-1; len: 15; v_gene: TRBV28; abundance: many; d_gene: NA; CDR3nt: TGTGCCAGCAGTCGTACAGGGTCGGGAAACACTGAAGCTTTCTTT; CDR3aa: CASSRTGSGNTEAFF
j_gene: TRBJ2-3; len: 15; v_gene: TRBV5-5; abundance: NA; d_gene: TRBD2; CDR3nt: TGTGCCAGCAGCTTGGGCGGGGGGGCCGTGAATACGCAGTATTTT; CDR3aa: CASSLGGGAVNTQYF